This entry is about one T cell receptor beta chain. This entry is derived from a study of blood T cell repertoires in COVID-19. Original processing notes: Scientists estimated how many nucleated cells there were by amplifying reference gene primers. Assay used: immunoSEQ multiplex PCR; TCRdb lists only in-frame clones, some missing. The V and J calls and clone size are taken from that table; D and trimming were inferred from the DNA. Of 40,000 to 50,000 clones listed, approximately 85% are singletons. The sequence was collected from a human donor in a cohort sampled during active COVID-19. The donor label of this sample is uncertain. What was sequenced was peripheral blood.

Written as DNA, the CDR3 is TGTGCCACCAGTGATTCGGGAAGTGAATCTAACTATGGCTACACCTTC. Its translation: CATSDSGSESNYGYTF. The rearrangement links TRBV24-1 to TRBJ1-2; D unresolved. CDR1 is KGHDR and CDR2 is SFDVKD in the germline V gene. This CDR3 region has 16 residues. V lost 2 bases and J lost 0, with 12 bases in between.